The 10 T cell receptor beta chains below were found in one sample sequenced in a study of molecular identifiers for immune sequencing clone quantification. In TCRdb, the PCR reads were re-called with MiXCR into one record per CDR3 protein. The table includes hundreds of thousands of distinct CDR3 sequences, about 25% detected once. The material sequenced was naive CD8+ T cells from blood, with Jurkat cell RNA spiked in. Subset here: FACS-sorted CD8+CD4-CCR7+CD45RA+ naive T cells. These receptors came from a human donor in good health. Some libraries in this study had Jurkat cell RNA spiked in.

This clonotype came up once. The genes are TRBV13 and TRBJ2-7; no firm D call. CDR3 length: 14 residues. Germline values: CDR1 PRHDT, CDR2 FYEKMQ (reference sequence). With 5 bases removed from V and 0 bases from J, the gap between germline ends came to 11 bases. The CDR3 reads CASSLKRSSYEQYF. The DNA of the CDR3 is TGTGCCAGCAGCCTAAAGAGAAGCTCCTACGAGCAGTACTTC.

Regarding this clonotype: Sequence at one end of the junction differs from germline and may be a read error. This chain joins TRBV7-6 and TRBJ2-3; no reliable D call. Per germline, CDR1 SGHVS and CDR2 FNYEAQ. CDR3 size: 14 residues. This chain's CDR3 is CASSLGGITDTEYF. In DNA form, the CDR3 reads TGTGCCAGCAGCTTAGGTGGAATCACAGATACGGAGTATTTT.

As DNA, the CDR3 is TGTGCCAGCAGCTTAGTAATAGCAGGGATCCAAGAGACCCAGTACTTC. This sequence encodes CASSLVIAGIQETQYF. V usage is TRBV7-9 and J usage is TRBJ2-5; TRBD1 might be the D (5 bases). CDR1 is SEHNR and CDR2 is FQNEAQ in the germline V gene (reference sequence). Trimming shortened V by 1 base and J by 1 base, and 13 bases separated the two germline ends. CDR3 length: 16 residues. The variable domain in full, completed from reference TRBV7-9 and TRBJ2-5, reads DTGVSQNPRHKITKRGQNVTFRCDPISEHNRLYWYRQTLGQGPEFLTYFQNEAQLEKSRLLSDRFSAERPKGSFSTLEIQRTEQGDSAMYLCASSLVIAGIQETQYFGPGTRLLVL.

This clonotype has just a few counts. The CDR3 sequence is CASILLGQNTEAFF. As DNA, the CDR3 is TGTGCCAGCATTCTCCTGGGACAGAACACTGAAGCTTTCTTT. This chain joins TRBV12-3 or TRBV12-4 and TRBJ1-1, with D possibly being TRBD1 (6 bases). This CDR3 spans 14 amino acids. The V end was cut by 7 bases, the J end by 1 base, with 13 bases between.

This clonotype was counted a few times. Written as DNA, the CDR3 is TGTGCCAGCAGCTTAGGGACAGGGGGGGCAGATACGCAGTATTTT. Protein sequence: CASSLGTGGADTQYF. The chain combines TRBV7-3 with TRBJ2-3; 11 bases fit TRBD1. This CDR3 has 15 amino acids. V shed 2 bases and J 4 bases; nucleotides not matched to a gene: 2. Germline V gene lookup returns CDR1 SGHTA and CDR2 FQGTGA.

V usage is TRBV3-1 and J usage is TRBJ2-7; 10 nucleotides agree with TRBD1. V was clipped by 3 bases and J by 3 bases; unmatched bases: 8. The CDR3 covers 16 residues. Germline V lookup: CDR1 LGHDT, CDR2 YNNKEL (reference sequence). In DNA form, the CDR3 reads TGTGCCAGCAGCCAGGACGGACAGGGGGGAGACTACGAGCAGTACTTC. Protein: CASSQDGQGGDYEQYF.

This clonotype occurred a few times. The chain recombines TRBV6-4 with TRBJ1-5; 9 bases are shared with TRBD1. CDR1 and CDR2 (germline): MRHNA, SNTAGT. The CDR3 spans 18 residues. After removal of 6 bases from V and 6 bases from J, the junction contained 18 bases not matched to a gene. This CDR3 is CASRNIGTGYNLSQPQHF. As DNA, the CDR3 is TGTGCCAGCAGGAATATTGGGACAGGGTACAACCTAAGTCAGCCCCAGCATTTT.

This clonotype has ten or more counts. The genes are TRBV25-1 and TRBJ2-1; 8 nucleotides agree with TRBD1. V trimming: 4 bases; J trimming: 12 bases; junction bases outside the gene matches: 2. The germline V gene has CDR1 MGHDK and CDR2 SYGVNS. This CDR3 is built from 11 residues. CDR3 DNA sequence: TGTGCCAGCAGTGCAGGGACAGGGCAGTTCTTC. This codes for CASSAGTGQFF.

This clonotype occurred a few times. This rearrangement joins TRBV6-5 to TRBJ1-1, with no clear D. The germline V and J ends were trimmed by 0 bases and 0 bases, with 8 bases remaining between them. CDR3 length equals 15 residues. Germline V gene sequence: CDR1 MNHEY, CDR2 SVGAGI. The CDR3 bases are TGTGCCAGCAGTTACTCTGCACCTTTGAACACTGAAGCTTTCTTT. Translation gives CASSYSAPLNTEAFF.

This clonotype was found a few times. V is TRBV6-1 and J is TRBJ2-1, with 8 positions matching TRBD2. The CDR3 has 17 residues. Per germline, CDR1 MNHNS and CDR2 SASEGT. The V gene end was trimmed by 1 base and the J gene end by 5 bases; junction bases not matched to a gene: 10. Here the CDR3 reads CASSEELAAPVNNEQFF. Here the CDR3 DNA reads TGTGCCAGCAGTGAAGAACTAGCGGCCCCTGTCAACAATGAGCAGTTCTTC.